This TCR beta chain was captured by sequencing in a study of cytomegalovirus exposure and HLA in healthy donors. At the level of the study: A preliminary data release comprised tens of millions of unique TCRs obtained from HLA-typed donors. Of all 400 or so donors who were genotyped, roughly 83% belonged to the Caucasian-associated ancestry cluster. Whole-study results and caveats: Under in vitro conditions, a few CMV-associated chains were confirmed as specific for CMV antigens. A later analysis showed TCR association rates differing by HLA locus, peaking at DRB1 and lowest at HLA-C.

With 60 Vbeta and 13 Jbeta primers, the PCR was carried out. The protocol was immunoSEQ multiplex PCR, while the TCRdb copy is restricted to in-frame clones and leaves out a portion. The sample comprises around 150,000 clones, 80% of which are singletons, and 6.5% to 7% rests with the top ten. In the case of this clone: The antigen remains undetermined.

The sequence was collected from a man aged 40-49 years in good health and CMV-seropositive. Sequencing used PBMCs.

In DNA, the CDR3 is TGTGCCAGCAGCTTGGGGGGTGGACAGGAACTGTTTTTT. This sequence encodes CASSLGGGQELFF. The rearrangement uses TRBV5-6 and TRBJ1-4; 7 nucleotides align to TRBD1. Losses at the gene ends were 0 bases for V and 12 bases for J; bases not matched to a gene: 5. The length of the CDR3 is 13 residues. Germline V gives CDR1 SGHDT, CDR2 YYEEEE.